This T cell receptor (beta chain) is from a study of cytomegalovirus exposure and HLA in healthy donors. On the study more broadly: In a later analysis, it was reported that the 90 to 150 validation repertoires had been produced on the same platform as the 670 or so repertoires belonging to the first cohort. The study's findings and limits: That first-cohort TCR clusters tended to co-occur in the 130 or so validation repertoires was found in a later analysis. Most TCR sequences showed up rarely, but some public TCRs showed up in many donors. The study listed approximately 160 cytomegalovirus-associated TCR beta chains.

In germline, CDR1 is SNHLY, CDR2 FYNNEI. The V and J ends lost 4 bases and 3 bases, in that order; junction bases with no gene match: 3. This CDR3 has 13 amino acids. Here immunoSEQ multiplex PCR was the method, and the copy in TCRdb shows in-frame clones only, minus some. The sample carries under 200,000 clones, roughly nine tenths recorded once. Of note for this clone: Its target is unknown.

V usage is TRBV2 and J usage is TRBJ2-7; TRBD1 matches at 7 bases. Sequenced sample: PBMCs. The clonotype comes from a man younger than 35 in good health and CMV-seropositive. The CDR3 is CASSVNRGYEQYF. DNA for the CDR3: TGTGCCAGCAGTGTGAACAGGGGCTACGAGCAGTACTTC.